This T cell receptor (beta chain) emerged from a study of T cells in tuberculosis. The study, taken as a whole, reports: Active tuberculosis TCR-alpha repertoires lay closer to GMM-specific TCRs than IGRA-negative controls, suggesting clonal expansion. Smaller alpha distances in active tuberculosis partly reflected shorter CDR3-alpha lengths. Samples were chosen by availability of cryopreserved specimens.

V was cut by 0 bases and J by 0 bases, with 12 bases left in between. The CDR3 loop spans 16 amino acids. Per germline, CDR1 MNHNY and CDR2 SVGAGI (reference sequence). Adolescents were screened for latent TB by skin test and IGRA. A note on this clone: What it binds is unknown.

Produced via immunoSEQ multiplex PCR; TCRdb's table is partial and in-frame only. Of tens of thousands of clones in the sample, approximately 92% were seen once. This clonotype was sampled from a donor aged 10 to 29 with latent tuberculosis or without tuberculosis infection. Some clones in this sample may be carry-over from other donors' samples. This chain links TRBV6-6 with TRBJ2-7, with a weak D call TRBD2 (5 bases). The specimen was PBMCs. The CDR3 DNA reads TGTGCCAGCAGTTACTCGGCAGGACTTAGCTCCTACGAGCAGTACTTC. It translates to CASSYSAGLSSYEQYF.